The sequence of this TCR beta chain was determined in a study of IL-17A CD8 T cells in psoriatic arthritis synovium. Describing the broader study: The study was designed to define the phenotype, molecular profile and function of synovial IL-17A+CD8+ T cells in the pathogenesis of psoriatic arthritis.

In this sample, this clone turned up once. Its antigen has not been determined. The input lacks base qualities; no much larger clone sits a single base away. DNA was extracted (Qiagen), and TCRbeta V-D-J rearrangements were subjected to bias-controlled amplification followed by high-throughput sequencing (immunoSEQ; Adaptive Biotech). The paper's processing steps were these. The immunoSEQ Analyzer platform was used for sequence-level analysis of productive sequences. Clonality was calculated as 1 minus Pielou's evenness, so values run from 0 (highly polyclonal) up to 1 (monoclonal). How much repertoires overlapped between subsets was quantified with the Morisita index, which goes from 0 (no similarity) to 1 (complete similarity). TCRdb limited this immuneACCESS table to in-frame rearrangements with V and J called. A share of clones is missing; checked studies link under half to unresolved V genes, and the rest is unexplained. Clonal size and the V and J genes are those of that table, whereas D and trimming came from the DNA. Counted in this sample were thousands of clones; around 72% of them appeared once. The top ten hold around a tenth of the sample.

CD3+ T cells were isolated magnetically, stimulated for approximately 1.6 hours with PMA and ionomycin, and then labeled using IL-17A and IFNgamma cytokine secretion assays. Synovial fluid effusions were aspirated from the actively inflamed joints of patients with psoriatic arthritis. For each patient, synovial fluid served as the source from which three memory CD8+ T cell populations were isolated by sorting: Tc1 cells (IL-17A-IFNgamma+), Tc17 cells (IL-17A+) and the bulk memory fraction, allowing their TCR repertoires to be compared. The Classification of Psoriatic Arthritis Study Group (CASPAR) criteria were met by the psoriatic arthritis patients. Cells secreting cytokines were also stained with a viability dye and with anti-CD3, CD8, CD14 and CD4 antibodies, then sorted on a BD FACSAria. In a few patients with psoriatic arthritis, sorted CD8+ T cell subsets from synovial fluid were put through TCRbeta sequencing. Synovial fluid mononuclear cells were isolated with Lymphoprep and cryopreserved in liquid nitrogen before use. Cryopreservation medium contained about 50% fetal calf serum and roughly 10% dimethyl sulfoxide.

The paper's findings and limits, for the study overall: TCR sequencing covered only three patients, which the authors acknowledged as a limited sample size. Although some individual clones took up over 4% of the repertoire, most synovial CD8+ subsets stayed polyclonal. Because no psoriatic arthritis synovial tissue samples were available, cells were taken from synovial fluid instead of synovial tissue. In two patients, many Tc17 clones also appeared in the synovial Tc1 population, producing Morisita overlap indices above 0.9.

The receptor's source is a human donor with psoriatic arthritis. What was sequenced was IFN-gamma+ CD8+ T cells from synovial fluid. The cell subset or site label, read with the paper, signifies: IL-17A-IFNgamma+ memory CD8+ (Tc1) cells.

The DNA is TGTGCCAGTAGTACCTTCCAGGGGACTAGCGGAGACAATGAGCAGTTCTTC. Protein translation: CASSTFQGTSGDNEQFF. The chain links TRBV19 with TRBJ2-1, and TRBD2 aligns with 11 junction nucleotides. Relative to germline, V is missing 4 bases and J is missing 5 bases, with 10 bases of the junction outside any gene match. Reading from cysteine to phenylalanine, the CDR3 counts 17 amino acids. The DNA shown is the 51-base CDR3, in frame from base 1. Via the germline V gene (reference sequence), CDR1 is LNHDA and CDR2 SQIVND.